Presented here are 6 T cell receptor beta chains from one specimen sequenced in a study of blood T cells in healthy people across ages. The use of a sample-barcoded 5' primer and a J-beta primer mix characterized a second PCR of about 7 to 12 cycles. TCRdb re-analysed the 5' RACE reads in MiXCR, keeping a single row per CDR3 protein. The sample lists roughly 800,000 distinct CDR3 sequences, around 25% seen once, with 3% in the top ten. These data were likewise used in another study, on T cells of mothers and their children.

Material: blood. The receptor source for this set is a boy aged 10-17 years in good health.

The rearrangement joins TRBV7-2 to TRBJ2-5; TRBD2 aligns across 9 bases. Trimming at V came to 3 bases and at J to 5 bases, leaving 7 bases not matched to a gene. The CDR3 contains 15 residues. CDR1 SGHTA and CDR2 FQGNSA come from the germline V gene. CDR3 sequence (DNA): TGTGCCAGCAGCTTTGCCTGGCGGGGGGGTGAGACCCAGTACTTC. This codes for CASSFAWRGGETQYF.

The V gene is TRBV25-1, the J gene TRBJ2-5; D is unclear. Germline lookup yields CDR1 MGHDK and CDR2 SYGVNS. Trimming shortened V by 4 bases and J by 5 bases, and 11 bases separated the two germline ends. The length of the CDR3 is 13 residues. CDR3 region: CASSAQSHETQYF. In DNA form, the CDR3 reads TGTGCCAGCAGTGCGCAATCCCACGAGACCCAGTACTTC.

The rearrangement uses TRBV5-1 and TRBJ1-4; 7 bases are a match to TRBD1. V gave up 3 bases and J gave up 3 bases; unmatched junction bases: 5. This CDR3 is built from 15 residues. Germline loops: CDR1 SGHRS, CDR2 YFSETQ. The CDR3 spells CASSWGQLSNEKLFF. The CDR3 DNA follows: TGCGCCAGCAGCTGGGGACAGCTTTCTAATGAAAAACTGTTTTTT.

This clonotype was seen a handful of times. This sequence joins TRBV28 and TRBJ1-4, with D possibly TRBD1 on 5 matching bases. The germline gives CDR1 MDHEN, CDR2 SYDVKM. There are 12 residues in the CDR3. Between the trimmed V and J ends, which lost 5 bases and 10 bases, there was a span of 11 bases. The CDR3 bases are TGTGCCAGCAGTGCCTCCAGGGCAAAACTGTTTTTT. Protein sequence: CASSASRAKLFF.

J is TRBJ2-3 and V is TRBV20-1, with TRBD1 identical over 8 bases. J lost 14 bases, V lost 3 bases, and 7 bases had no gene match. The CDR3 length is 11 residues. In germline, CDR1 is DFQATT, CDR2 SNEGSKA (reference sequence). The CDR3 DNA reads TGCAGTGCTAGCCCAGGGGGCGCTTTGTATTTT. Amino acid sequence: CSASPGGALYF.

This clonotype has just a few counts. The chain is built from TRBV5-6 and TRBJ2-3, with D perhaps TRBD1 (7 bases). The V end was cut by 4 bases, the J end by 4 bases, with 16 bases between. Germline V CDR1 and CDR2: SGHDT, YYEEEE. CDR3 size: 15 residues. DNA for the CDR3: TGTGCCAGCAGCACCCTTCAGGGGGGCGCAGATACGCAGTATTTT. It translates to CASSTLQGGADTQYF.